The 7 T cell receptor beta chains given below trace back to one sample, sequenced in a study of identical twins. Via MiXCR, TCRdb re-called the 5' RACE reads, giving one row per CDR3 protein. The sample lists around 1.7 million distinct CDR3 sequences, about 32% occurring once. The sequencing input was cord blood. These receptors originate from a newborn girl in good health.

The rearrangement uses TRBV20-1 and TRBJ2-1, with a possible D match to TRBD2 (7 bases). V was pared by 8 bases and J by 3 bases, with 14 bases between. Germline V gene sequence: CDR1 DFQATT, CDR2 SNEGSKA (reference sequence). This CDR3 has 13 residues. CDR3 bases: TGCAGTTCCTCGGGGGGCCACTACAATGAGCAGTTCTTC. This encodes CSSSGGHYNEQFF.

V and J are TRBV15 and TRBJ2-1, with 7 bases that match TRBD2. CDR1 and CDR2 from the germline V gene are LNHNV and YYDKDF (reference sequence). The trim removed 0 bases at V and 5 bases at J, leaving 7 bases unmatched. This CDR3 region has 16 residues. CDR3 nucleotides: TGTGCCACCAGCAGAGAGGCTAGCGGCTATAACAATGAGCAGTTCTTC. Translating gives CATSREASGYNNEQFF.

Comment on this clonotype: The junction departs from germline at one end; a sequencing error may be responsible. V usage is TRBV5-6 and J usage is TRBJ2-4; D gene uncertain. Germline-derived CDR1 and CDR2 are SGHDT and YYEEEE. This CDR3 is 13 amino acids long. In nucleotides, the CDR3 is TGTGCCAGCAGCTTGAGTCGTATGGCGGAACAGTGCTTC. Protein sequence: CASSLSRMAEQCF. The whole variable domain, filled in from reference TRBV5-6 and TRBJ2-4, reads DAGVTQSPTHLIKTRGQQVTLRCSPKSGHDTVSWYQQALGQGPQFIFQYYEEEERQRGNFPDRFSGHQFPNYSSELNVNALLLGDSALYLCASSLSRMAEQCFGAGTRLSVL.

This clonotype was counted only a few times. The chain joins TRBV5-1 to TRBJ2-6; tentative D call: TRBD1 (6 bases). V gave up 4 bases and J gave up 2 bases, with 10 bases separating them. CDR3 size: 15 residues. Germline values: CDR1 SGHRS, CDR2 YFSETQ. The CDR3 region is CASSPGETGANVLTF. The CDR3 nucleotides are TGCGCCAGCAGCCCAGGGGAAACTGGGGCCAACGTCCTGACTTTC.

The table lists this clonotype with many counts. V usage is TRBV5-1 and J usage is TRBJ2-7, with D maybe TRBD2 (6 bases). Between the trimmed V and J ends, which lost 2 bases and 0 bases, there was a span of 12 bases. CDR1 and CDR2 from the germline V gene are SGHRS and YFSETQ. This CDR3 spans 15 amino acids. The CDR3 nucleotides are TGCGCCAGCAGCTTAGCGGGCCGTATCTCCTACGAGCAGTACTTC. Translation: CASSLAGRISYEQYF. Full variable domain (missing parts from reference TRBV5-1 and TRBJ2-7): KAGVTQTPRYLIKTRGQQVTLSCSPISGHRSVSWYQQTPGQGLQFLFEYFSETQRNKGNFPGRFSGRQFSNSRSEMNVSTLELGDSALYLCASSLAGRISYEQYFGPGTRLTVT.

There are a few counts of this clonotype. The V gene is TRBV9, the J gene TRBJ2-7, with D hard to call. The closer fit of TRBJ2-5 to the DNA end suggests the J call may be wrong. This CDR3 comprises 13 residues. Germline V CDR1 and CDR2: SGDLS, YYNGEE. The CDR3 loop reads CASSVGPGETQYF. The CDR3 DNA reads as TGTGCCAGCAGCGTAGGACCTGGGGAGACCCAGTACTTC.

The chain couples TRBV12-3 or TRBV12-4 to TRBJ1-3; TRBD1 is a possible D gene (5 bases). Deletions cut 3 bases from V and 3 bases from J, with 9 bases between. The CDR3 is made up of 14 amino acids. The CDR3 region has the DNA TGTGCCAGCAGTTTTACAGGAGGTGGAAACACCATATATTTT. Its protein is CASSFTGGGNTIYF.